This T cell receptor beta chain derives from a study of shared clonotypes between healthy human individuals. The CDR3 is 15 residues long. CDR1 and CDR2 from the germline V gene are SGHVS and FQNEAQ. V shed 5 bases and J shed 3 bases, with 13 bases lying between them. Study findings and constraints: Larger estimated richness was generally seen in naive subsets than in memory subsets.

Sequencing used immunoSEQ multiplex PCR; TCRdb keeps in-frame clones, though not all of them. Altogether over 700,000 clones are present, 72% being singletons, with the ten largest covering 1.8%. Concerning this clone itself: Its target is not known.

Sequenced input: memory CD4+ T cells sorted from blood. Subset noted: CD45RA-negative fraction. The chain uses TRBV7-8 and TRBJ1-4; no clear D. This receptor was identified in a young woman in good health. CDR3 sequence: CASSARRVSNEKLFF. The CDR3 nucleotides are TGTGCCAGCAGCGCTAGGAGGGTCTCTAATGAAAAACTGTTTTTT. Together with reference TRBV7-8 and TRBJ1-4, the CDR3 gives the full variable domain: GAGVSQSPRYKVAKRGQDVALRCDPISGHVSLFWYQQALGQGPEFLTYFQNEAQLDKSGLPSDRFFAERPEGSVSTLKIQRTQQEDSAVYLCASSARRVSNEKLFFGSGTQLSVL.